Following are 28 T cell receptor beta chains from one sample sequenced in a study of patients and donors after allogeneic stem cell transplantation. TCRdb re-analysed the RT-PCR reads in MiXCR, keeping a single row per CDR3 protein. The sample records about 30,000 distinct CDR3 sequences, roughly 8% being singletons. The sample taken for sequencing was blood, either unsorted or a sorted T cell fraction (not recorded which). These receptor sequences come from a human donor who was either an allogeneic HSCT recipient or a stem cell or donor lymphocyte infusion donor (not recorded which). It is not recorded whose cells these are; they may come from a transplant donor.

V and J are TRBV11-3 and TRBJ1-2; no definite D call. This CDR3 region has 14 residues. V was clipped by 4 bases and J by 8 bases, with 17 bases between them. Germline V gene data show CDR1 as SGHNT and CDR2 as YENEEA. CDR3 sequence (DNA): TGTGCCAGCAGCTCACTTTCGGGTCTCGGAGGCTACACCTTC. This encodes CASSSLSGLGGYTF. Full variable domain (outside the CDR3, taken from reference TRBV11-3 and TRBJ1-2): EAGVVQSPRYKIIEKKQPVAFWCNPISGHNTLYWYLQNLGQGPELLIRYENEEAVDDSQLPKDRFSAERLKGVDSTLKIQPAELGDSAVYLCASSSLSGLGGYTFGSGTRLTVV.

In this sample, this clonotype turned up a few times. The chain employs TRBV20-1 and TRBJ1-5; weak D call: TRBD1 (6 bases). With 6 bases removed from V and 2 bases from J, the gap between germline ends came to 26 bases. CDR3 length equals 18 residues. The germline V gene encodes CDR1 DFQATT and CDR2 SNEGSKA (reference sequence). The CDR3 DNA sequence: TGCAGTGCCAGACCCTCCCGGGACACCGGGGATCGCAATCAGCCCCAGCATTTT. This sequence encodes CSARPSRDTGDRNQPQHF.

The J gene is TRBJ2-7, the V gene TRBV7-9; 7 bases align to TRBD1. The J segment lost 2 bases and the V segment lost 5 bases, leaving 3 bases of the junction unmatched. Germline V lookup: CDR1 SEHNR, CDR2 FQNEAQ (reference sequence). This CDR3 contains 13 residues. CDR3 loop: CASSPRGPYEQYF. The CDR3 DNA is TGTGCCAGCAGCCCTAGGGGGCCCTACGAGCAGTACTTC.

This clonotype appeared many times. The chain uses TRBV29-1 and TRBJ2-5; D may be TRBD1 or TRBD2 (6 bases each). Trimming stripped 0 bases from V and 7 bases from J, with 18 bases between. The germline V gene encodes CDR1 SQVTM and CDR2 ANQGSEA. The CDR3 has 15 residues. As DNA, the CDR3 is TGCAGCGTTGAAGACCGGAGGGGGGTAGGTGGGACCCAGTACTTC. Its protein product is CSVEDRRGVGGTQYF.

This clonotype was counted at least ten times. CDR3 residues: CATSSLGRISYEQYF. The CDR3 DNA is TGTGCCACCAGCTCCTTGGGACGGATCTCCTACGAGCAGTACTTC. The chain combines TRBV24-1 with TRBJ2-7; either TRBD1 or TRBD2 may supply D (5 bases each). The ends were cut back, 7 bases at V and 0 bases at J, with 15 bases in the middle. Germline CDR1 is KGHDR and CDR2 is SFDVKD. The CDR3 length is 15 residues.

The chain joins TRBV6-5 to TRBJ1-3; TRBD1 agrees at 7 bases. The CDR3 sequence is 16 residues long. The V segment lost 0 bases and the J segment 8 bases; nucleotides outside the gene matches: 10. In germline, CDR1 is MNHEY, CDR2 SVGAGI. CDR3 residues: CASSYSTDRGGHTIYF. CDR3 DNA: TGTGCCAGCAGTTACTCGACGGATAGAGGGGGCCACACCATATATTTT.

This clonotype was recorded many times. This chain links TRBV5-8 with TRBJ1-5; no definite D call. Trimming left V 2 bases short and J 3 bases short, with 9 bases between. Germline lookup yields CDR1 SGHTS and CDR2 YDEGEE. The CDR3 has 14 residues. The CDR3 protein is CASSFDGPNQPQHF. The CDR3 DNA reads TGTGCCAGCAGCTTCGACGGACCCAATCAGCCCCAGCATTTT.

This clonotype was counted ten times or more. This chain links TRBV29-1 with TRBJ2-5; D remains unclear. This CDR3 is 12 amino acids long. Germline values: CDR1 SQVTM, CDR2 ANQGSEA. V was shortened by 5 bases and J by 1 base, with 8 bases between the two germline ends. The CDR3 nucleotides read TGCAGCGTTCGTAGGCCCCAAGAGACCCAGTACTTC. This translates into CSVRRPQETQYF. Looking up the rest from reference TRBV29-1 and TRBJ2-5 gives the full variable domain: SAVISQKPSRDICQRGTSLTIQCQVDSQVTMMFWYRQQPGQSLTLIATANQGSEATYESGFVIDKFPISRPNLTFSTLTVSNMSPEDSSIYLCSVRRPQETQYFGPGTRLLVL.

This clonotype was seen repeatedly, ten times or more. The chain joins TRBV4-1 to TRBJ2-2, with D possibly being TRBD1 (5 bases). Trimming cost V 2 bases and J 3 bases, with 7 bases left between them. The germline V gene encodes CDR1 MGHRA and CDR2 YSYEKL. This CDR3 is 14 amino acids long. Here the CDR3 DNA reads TGCGCCAGCAGCCAATCAGGGTACACCGGGGAGCTGTTTTTT. Amino acids: CASSQSGYTGELFF.

The V and J genes are TRBV5-4 and TRBJ1-2; TRBD1 is a possible D gene (6 bases). Germline V gene lookup returns CDR1 SGHNT and CDR2 YYREEE (reference sequence). This CDR3 comprises 14 residues. The V end lost 4 bases, the J end lost 5 bases, and 15 bases lay between the germline ends. CDR3 sequence reads: CASSHRERSYGYTF. CDR3 nucleotide sequence: TGTGCCAGCAGCCACAGGGAGAGATCTTATGGCTACACCTTC. Full variable domain (rest looked up from reference TRBV5-4 and TRBJ1-2): ETGVTQSPTHLIKTRGQQVTLRCSSQSGHNTVSWYQQALGQGPQFIFQYYREEENGRGNFPPRFSGLQFPNYSSELNVNALELDDSALYLCASSHRERSYGYTFGSGTRLTVV.

The chain recombines TRBV3-1 with TRBJ2-3; no clear D. The CDR3 runs to 11 residues. V was shortened by 8 bases and J by 0 bases, with 3 bases between the two germline ends. From germline, CDR1 is LGHDT and CDR2 YNNKEL (reference sequence). The CDR3 coding sequence is TGTGCCAGCTTGAGCACAGATACGCAGTATTTT. Its protein product is CASLSTDTQYF.

By proportion, this clonotype is medium-sized. This chain uses TRBV28 with TRBJ2-1; D is unclear. The CDR3 extends over 12 amino acids. The V gene lost 2 bases and the J gene lost 4 bases, with 3 bases spanning the gap. Germline V gene sequence: CDR1 MDHEN, CDR2 SYDVKM. This CDR3 is CASSLVYNEQFF. In DNA form, the CDR3 reads TGTGCCAGCAGTTTAGTGTACAATGAGCAGTTCTTC.

The V and J genes are TRBV20-1 and TRBJ2-4; a possible D gene is TRBD1 (5 bases). The length of the CDR3 is 12 residues. In germline, CDR1 is DFQATT, CDR2 SNEGSKA (reference sequence). Trimming stripped 5 bases from V and 8 bases from J, with 13 bases between. The CDR3 DNA sequence: TGCAGTGCTCCTCAGGGTGAGGACATTCAGTACTTC. Its protein product is CSAPQGEDIQYF.

This clonotype has a handful of counts. The chain is built from TRBV4-1 and TRBJ2-3, with 13 bases fitting TRBD2. The CDR3 has 18 residues. The germline V gene has CDR1 MGHRA and CDR2 YSYEKL. Unmatched junction bases numbered 8, after V lost 3 bases and J lost 2 bases. This chain's CDR3 is CASSQAGLAGSYTDTQYF. The CDR3 nucleotides are TGCGCCAGCAGCCAGGCGGGACTAGCGGGGTCTTACACAGATACGCAGTATTTT.

V is TRBV28 and J is TRBJ2-7, with TRBD1 as a possible D gene (6 bases). Germline V lookup: CDR1 MDHEN, CDR2 SYDVKM. Between the trimmed V and J ends, which lost 6 bases and 2 bases, there was a span of 17 bases. The CDR3 is made up of 15 amino acids. The CDR3 sequence: CASRAFGTSAYEQYF. The CDR3 nucleotides read TGTGCCAGCAGGGCATTCGGGACATCAGCCTACGAGCAGTACTTC.

This clonotype was observed a handful of times. The chain employs TRBV20-1 and TRBJ1-1; D gene ambiguous. Germline V gene sequence: CDR1 DFQATT, CDR2 SNEGSKA (reference sequence). This CDR3 spans 14 amino acids. The V and J ends lost 0 bases and 4 bases respectively, with 12 bases between them. The CDR3 loop reads CSARDRRAATEAFF. The CDR3 DNA sequence: TGCAGTGCTAGAGATCGGCGGGCGGCCACTGAAGCTTTCTTT.

This clonotype was seen at least ten times. The chain joins TRBV24-1 to TRBJ2-7; D ambiguous. The CDR3 extends over 12 amino acids. CDR1 and CDR2 from the germline V gene are KGHDR and SFDVKD. V dropped 4 bases and J dropped 4 bases, with 7 bases sitting between them. The CDR3 DNA follows: TGTGCCACCAGTGACCCTCCTTACGAGCAGTACTTC. It specifies CATSDPPYEQYF.

The rearrangement joins TRBV11-2 to TRBJ1-1; 9 positions agree with TRBD1. The CDR3 contains 15 residues. Germline V gene sequence: CDR1 SGHAT, CDR2 FQNNGV. V lost 3 bases, J lost 3 bases, and 5 bases stayed unmatched. CDR3 coding DNA: TGTGCCAGCAGCTTGTACAGGGGGCGGGACACTGAAGCTTTCTTT. Amino acid sequence: CASSLYRGRDTEAFF.

This clonotype was found a few times. The rearrangement uses TRBV7-9 and TRBJ2-1; tentatively, D is TRBD2 (5 bases). V was cut by 5 bases and J by 4 bases, with 18 bases left in between. Per the germline V gene, CDR1 is SEHNR and CDR2 is FQNEAQ (reference sequence). This CDR3 region has 16 residues. This CDR3 is CASSPPDRRGYNEQFF. As DNA, the CDR3 is TGTGCCAGCAGCCCCCCTGACCGACGGGGATACAATGAGCAGTTCTTC.

This clonotype appeared many times. The rearrangement links TRBV18 to TRBJ1-5; TRBD1 agrees at 7 bases. V dropped 1 base and J dropped 6; count of bases not matched to a gene: 3. This CDR3 has 14 residues. CDR1 and CDR2 (germline): KGHSH, LQKENI. CDR3 coding DNA: TGTGCCAGCTCACCACTAGGGGGCGGTCAGCCCCAGCATTTT. Its translation is CASSPLGGGQPQHF.

This clonotype was counted ten times or more. This chain links TRBV11-2 with TRBJ2-7; D remains unclear. V dropped 1 base and J dropped 2 bases, with 9 bases sitting between them. The length of the CDR3 is 14 residues. Germline V CDR1 and CDR2: SGHAT, FQNNGV. This chain's CDR3 is CASSLGGIAYEQYF. The CDR3 bases are TGTGCCAGCAGCTTAGGTGGTATAGCCTACGAGCAGTACTTC.

V is TRBV12-3 or TRBV12-4 and J is TRBJ2-3; 9 nucleotides line up with TRBD1. This CDR3 contains 13 residues. V shed 9 bases and J 2 bases; nucleotides not matched to a gene: 3. CDR3 DNA: TGTGCCAGTCGGGACAGGGACACAGATACGCAGTATTTT. Protein sequence: CASRDRDTDTQYF.

This clonotype was observed at least ten times. This sequence joins TRBV14 and TRBJ2-1; D may be TRBD2 (5 bases). Germline lookup yields CDR1 SGHDN and CDR2 FVKESK. V dropped 4 bases and J dropped 10 bases, with 17 bases sitting between them. There are 14 residues in the CDR3. The CDR3, as DNA: TGTGCCAGCAGCCGAGGGCGTCTAAGCAAGGAGCAGTTCTTC. It translates to CASSRGRLSKEQFF.

This clonotype was picked up many times. The chain links TRBV7-9 to TRBJ2-3; TRBD2 is a possible D gene (5 bases). This CDR3 spans 16 amino acids. Deletions cut 5 bases from V and 2 bases from J, with 17 bases between. Germline V gene lookup returns CDR1 SEHNR and CDR2 FQNEAQ (reference sequence). CDR3 in amino acids: CASSLRTYSYTDTQYF. The CDR3 DNA sequence: TGTGCCAGCAGCCTACGGACTTACTCCTACACAGATACGCAGTATTTT.

This clonotype turned up a few times. The chain has TRBV7-9 and TRBJ2-5; TRBD1 agrees at 10 bases. V lost 4 bases to trimming and J lost 4 bases; unmatched junction nucleotides: 3. CDR3 length: 14 amino acids. Per germline, CDR1 SEHNR and CDR2 FQNEAQ (reference sequence). The CDR3 DNA reads TGTGCCAGCAGCTCGACAGGGGGCGTAGAGACCCAGTACTTC. Its protein product is CASSSTGGVETQYF.

This clonotype was picked up a small number of times. This chain uses TRBV10-1 with TRBJ2-7; TRBD1 matches 9 bases. From germline, CDR1 is WNHNN and CDR2 SYGVQD (reference sequence). The CDR3 runs to 13 residues. J lost 6 bases, V lost 5 bases, and 5 bases had no gene match. The DNA of the CDR3 is TGCGCCAGCAGTCGGGACAGGGAAGCCGAGCAGTACTTC. Translated, it gives CASSRDREAEQYF.

This chain uses TRBV5-1 with TRBJ2-5; 9 positions agree with TRBD2. CDR1 SGHRS and CDR2 YFSETQ come from the germline V gene. There are 14 residues in the CDR3. Unmatched junction bases numbered 1, after V lost 2 bases and J lost 2 bases. CDR3 DNA: TGCGCCAGCAGCTTCGCGGGGGGGCAAGAGACCCAGTACTTC. Amino acids: CASSFAGGQETQYF.

This clonotype was counted ten times or more. The chain carries TRBV28 and TRBJ1-5; tentative D call: TRBD1 (5 bases). Germline loops: CDR1 MDHEN, CDR2 SYDVKM. The V end lost 4 bases, the J end lost 4 bases, and 11 bases lay between the germline ends. The CDR3 totals 14 residues. Written as DNA, the CDR3 is TGTGCCAGCAGTTACCCTTGGGGGAATCAGCCCCAGCATTTT. It translates to CASSYPWGNQPQHF.